These 27 T cell receptor beta chains were all obtained from the same sample, sequenced in a study of T cell clonality in common variable immunodeficiency (dated by TCRdb to about 2015). Library preparation was by the immunoSEQ multiplex PCR assay. TCRdb retrieved this table from immuneACCESS and kept in-frame rearrangements only. Not all clones are present; in checked studies, unresolved V genes account for under half, and no reason is known for the remainder. The sample comprises 30,000 to 40,000 clones, and every one was counted more than once. About 9.9% of the sample comes from the top ten. Material: peripheral blood mononuclear cells. The receptors shown here come from a person between 18 and 69 years old in good health.

This clone was seen a few times. The read ends 3 residues shy of where the CDR3 ends; the end is completed using the germline J gene. The V call is TRBV29-1, the J call TRBJ2-1, with 9 bases matching TRBD2. Germline V gene sequence: CDR1 SQVTM, CDR2 ANQGSEA. Trimming removed 5 bases from V and 7 bases from J; junction bases left unmatched: 9. CDR3 length: 14 amino acids. The covered CDR3 bases are TGCAGCGTTCATCCCGCGGGAGGGTTAAATGAG. It encodes CSVHPAGGLNE. The full-length CDR3 reads as CSVHPAGGLNEQFF.

This clone was observed many times. The read is 3 residues too short to cover the CDR3 end, so that end is filled in from the germline J gene. The chain joins TRBV7-3 to TRBJ2-5; 10 positions match TRBD2. Germline values: CDR1 SGHTA, CDR2 FQGTGA. Unmatched junction bases numbered 9, after V lost 3 bases and J lost 5 bases. The CDR3 runs to 16 residues. The CDR3 bases that were read are TGTGCCAGCAGCTTTAGAGCGGGGGGGATCGGGGAGACC. This sequence encodes CASSFRAGGIGET. The full-length CDR3 reads as CASSFRAGGIGETQYF.

This clone occurred many times. The CDR3 end is not reached by the read, which stops 3 residues before it; the germline J gene fills it in. The chain combines TRBV5-1 with TRBJ1-5; possibly TRBD1 for D (5 bases). V was clipped by 0 bases and J by 2 bases, with 12 bases between them. This CDR3 has 16 residues. Germline V gives CDR1 SGHRS, CDR2 YFSETQ. The CDR3 protein is CASSLEGDYRNQPQHF. The sequenced CDR3 bases are TGCGCCAGCAGCTTGGAAGGGGACTATCGCAATCAGCCC.

On this clone: The read is 3 residues too short to cover the CDR3 end, so that end is filled in from the germline J gene. V gene TRBV20-1 combines with J gene TRBJ2-5, with D possibly being TRBD2 (5 bases). Germline lookup yields CDR1 DFQATT and CDR2 SNEGSKA (reference sequence). CDR3 length equals 15 residues. The chain's CDR3 is CSASPFGSSTDTQYF. The sequenced part of the CDR3 DNA is TGCAGTGCTAGCCCGTTCGGATCTAGCACAGATACC.

In its sample, this clone was seen many times. The CDR3 end is not reached by the read, which stops 3 residues before it; the germline J gene fills it in. This chain connects TRBV20-1 to TRBJ2-7, with 11 bases matching TRBD2. This CDR3 is built from 15 residues. V gave up 6 bases and J gave up 3 bases; unmatched junction bases: 10. Germline values: CDR1 DFQATT, CDR2 SNEGSKA (reference sequence). CDR3 region: CSAPDPGTSGYEQYF. CDR3 DNA, as far as it was read: TGCAGTGCCCCAGACCCCGGGACTAGCGGCTACGAG.

Regarding this clone: The CDR3 end lies 3 residues beyond the end of the read and is filled in from the germline J gene. The chain uses TRBV2 and TRBJ2-4; no definite D call. The germline V and J ends were trimmed by 4 bases and 8 bases, with 9 bases remaining between them. Germline V gene lookup returns CDR1 SNHLY and CDR2 FYNNEI. The CDR3 is made up of 12 amino acids. The CDR3 here is CASSGLSDIQYF. The CDR3 DNA, read in part, is TGTGCCAGCAGTGGGCTGAGTGACATT.

This clone was detected many times. The read finishes 3 residues shy of the CDR3 end, and the germline J gene is used to complete it. The rearrangement joins TRBV7-9 to TRBJ1-1; D is unresolved. The CDR3 sequence is 13 residues long. The germline V and J ends were trimmed by 6 bases and 6 bases, with 14 bases remaining between them. CDR1 is SEHNR and CDR2 is FQNEAQ in the germline V gene (reference sequence). CDR3 DNA (partial): TGTGCCAGCAGTTCCCAGGATATACCTGAA. Amino acid sequence: CASSSQDIPE. The whole CDR3 reads CASSSQDIPEAFF.

A word on this clone: With the read ending 3 residues before the CDR3 end, the germline J gene is used to fill in that end. V and J are TRBV7-9 and TRBJ2-7, with TRBD2 identical over 10 bases. The CDR3 extends over 14 amino acids. V trimming: 5 bases; J trimming: 4 bases; junction bases outside the gene matches: 5. Germline V gene lookup returns CDR1 SEHNR and CDR2 FQNEAQ (reference sequence). The sequenced CDR3 bases are TGTGCCAGCAGCCGTGCGACTAGCGGGTACGAG. Translated: CASSRATSGYE. The full CDR3 protein reads CASSRATSGYEQYF.

Within the sample, this clone is medium-sized. Read data end 3 residues before the CDR3 end; the end is taken from the germline J gene. The chain has TRBV30 and TRBJ2-3; D unclear. V was pared by 5 bases and J by 0 bases, with 18 bases between. Germline values: CDR1 GTSNPN, CDR2 SVGIG (reference sequence). The CDR3 totals 16 residues. The DNA read from the CDR3 is TGTGCCTGGGTGGGTCCTCGAGCGCCCAGCACAGATACG. Encoded protein: CAWVGPRAPSTDT. The full CDR3 is CAWVGPRAPSTDTQYF.

This clone came up many times. The read ends 3 residues early relative to the CDR3; the germline J gene fills the gap. The V and J genes are TRBV2 and TRBJ1-2; D is unresolved. Germline V lookup: CDR1 SNHLY, CDR2 FYNNEI. The CDR3 loop spans 13 amino acids. The chain's CDR3 is CASSEGTERGYTF. The sequenced CDR3 bases are TGTGCCAGCAGTGAAGGGACCGAGCGGGGC.

At least ten counts were recorded for this clone. The missing CDR3 end, 3 residues past where the read stops, is filled in from the germline J gene. The chain couples TRBV29-1 to TRBJ2-5; 7 bases are a match to TRBD1. The J segment lost 3 bases and the V segment lost 8 bases, leaving 6 bases of the junction unmatched. Per germline, CDR1 SQVTM and CDR2 ANQGSEA. The CDR3 totals 12 residues. CDR3 region: CSLGQGEETQYF. The CDR3 DNA, read in part, is TGCAGCCTTGGCCAGGGGGAAGAGACC.

At least ten counts were recorded for this clone. The CDR3 extends 3 residues past the end of the read, so its final part is completed from the germline J gene. The gene calls are TRBV3-1 (or the pseudogene TRBV3-2) and TRBJ2-1; 11 nucleotides agree with TRBD2. V trimming: 0 bases; J trimming: 8 bases; junction bases outside the gene matches: 6. The CDR3 runs 16 residues. CDR1 and CDR2 from the germline V gene are LGHDT and YNNKEL (reference sequence). The CDR3 loop is CASSQDLIAGGHEQFF. CDR3 DNA, as far as it was read: TGTGCCAGCAGCCAAGATCTCATAGCGGGAGGGCATGAG.

Points on this clone: The read terminates 3 residues before the CDR3 end, so the remaining end is supplied by the germline J gene. The identical CDR3 is also encoded by other nucleotide sequences in the sample. The rearrangement links TRBV19 to TRBJ1-5, with D possibly being TRBD1 (5 bases). Trimming left V 5 bases short and J 7 bases short, with 15 bases between. From germline, CDR1 is LNHDA and CDR2 SQIVND (reference sequence). The CDR3 totals 14 residues. The CDR3 protein is CASSSRGGGQPQHF. The CDR3 DNA, read in part, is TGTGCCAGTAGTTCCCGGGGGGGTGGACAGCCC. Complete variable domain (other parts from reference TRBV19 and TRBJ1-5): DGGITQSPKYLFRKEGQNVTLSCEQNLNHDAMYWYRQDPGQGLRLIYYSQIVNDFQKGDIAEGYSVSREKKESFPLTVTSAQKNPTAFYLCASSSRGGGQPQHFGDGTRLSIL.

This clone was detected ten times or more. The CDR3 bases that were read are TGTGCCAGCAGCCCGCAGGAGACC. Translating it yields CASSPQET. The entire CDR3 protein reads CASSPQETQYF. The V and J genes are TRBV7-2 and TRBJ2-5; no clear D. The read terminates 3 residues before the CDR3 end, so the remaining end is supplied by the germline J gene. The CDR3 covers 11 residues. Germline V lookup: CDR1 SGHTA, CDR2 FQGNSA. Trimming removed 5 bases at V and 5 bases at J, with 6 bases between.

This clone was recorded many times. The sequenced fragment ends 3 residues before the CDR3 boundary, so the rest is inferred from the germline J gene. This sequence joins TRBV20-1 and TRBJ1-2; 10 bases match TRBD1. Germline V CDR1 and CDR2: DFQATT, SNEGSKA (reference sequence). CDR3 length equals 14 residues. Partial CDR3 DNA: TGCAGTGCTAGGGCTACCGGGACAGGGGACGGC. It yields the protein CSARATGTGDG. The CDR3 in full is CSARATGTGDGYTF.

This clone was counted at least ten times. The CDR3: CAWSSRASGSLDTQYF. Partial CDR3 DNA: TGTGCCTGGAGTAGCCGTGCTAGCGGGAGTCTGGATACG. The chain is built from TRBV30 and TRBJ2-3; 10 bases are a match to TRBD2. The CDR3 end lies 3 residues beyond the end of the read and is filled in from the germline J gene. Trimming at V came to 2 bases and at J to 6 bases, leaving 11 bases not matched to a gene. The CDR3 is made up of 16 amino acids. Germline V gene data show CDR1 as GTSNPN and CDR2 as SVGIG (reference sequence).

This clone was seen a few times. The read terminates 3 residues ahead of where the CDR3 ends, so the germline J gene completes it. The V and J genes are TRBV18 and TRBJ2-1; 10 nucleotides match TRBD2. The CDR3 contains 17 residues. Trimming took 0 bases from V and 8 from J; bases not matched to a gene: 10. The V gene's germline CDR1 is KGHSH and CDR2 LQKENI. CDR3 DNA, as far as it was read: TGTGCCAGCTCACCACCGGCTAGCGGGAGATTAGGCGATGAG. Its translation: CASSPPASGRLGDE. The complete CDR3 reads CASSPPASGRLGDEQFF.

Concerning this clone itself: The missing CDR3 end, 3 residues past where the read stops, is filled in from the germline J gene. The V and J genes are TRBV19 and TRBJ2-2, with 8 bases that match TRBD1. CDR1 and CDR2 (germline): LNHDA, SQIVND (reference sequence). CDR3 size: 14 residues. The CDR3 here is CASSTQTGDEKLFF. The sequenced part of the CDR3 DNA is TGTGCCAGTAGTACCCAGACAGGGGATGAAAAG.

This clone was seen ten or more times. The CDR3 end lies 3 residues beyond the end of the read and is filled in from the germline J gene. This chain connects TRBV29-1 to TRBJ1-2; TRBD1 agrees at 7 bases. From germline, CDR1 is SQVTM and CDR2 ANQGSEA. Trimming removed 3 bases from V and 0 bases from J; junction bases left unmatched: 7. CDR3 length: 15 residues. CDR3: CSVDARDSSNYGYTF. The covered CDR3 bases are TGCAGCGTTGACGCCCGGGACAGCTCTAACTATGGC. The whole variable domain, remainder taken from reference TRBV29-1 and TRBJ1-2, is SAVISQKPSRDICQRGTSLTIQCQVDSQVTMMFWYRQQPGQSLTLIATANQGSEATYESGFVIDKFPISRPNLTFSTLTVSNMSPEDSSIYLCSVDARDSSNYGYTFGSGTRLTVV.

This clone was seen ten or more times. Coverage ceases 3 residues before the CDR3 finishes, and the germline J gene fills in the end. The rearrangement joins TRBV30 to TRBJ2-3, with D perhaps matching TRBD2 (5 bases). This CDR3 has 10 residues. Germline V lookup: CDR1 GTSNPN, CDR2 SVGIG (reference sequence). This CDR3 is CAWSGGTQYF. Incomplete CDR3 DNA: TGTGCCTGGAGTGGAGGGACG. Full variable domain (outside the CDR3, taken from reference TRBV30 and TRBJ2-3): SQTIHQWPATLVQPVGSPLSLECTVEGTSNPNLYWYRQAAGRGLQLLFYSVGIGQISSEVPQNLSASRPQDRQFILSSKKLLLSDSGFYLCAWSGGTQYFGPGTRLTVL.

This clone was counted many times. The read gets to within 3 residues of the CDR3 end, and the germline J gene fills in the rest. The chain uses TRBV18 and TRBJ1-3; TRBD1 matches 12 bases. After removal of 5 bases from V and 4 bases from J, the junction contained 6 bases not matched to a gene. Germline CDR1 is KGHSH and CDR2 is LQKENI. The CDR3 totals 16 residues. CDR3 DNA (partial): TGTGCCAGCTCATCGGGGACAGGGGGCTCCGGAAACACC. Amino acid sequence: CASSSGTGGSGNT. The whole CDR3 protein is CASSSGTGGSGNTIYF.

This clone was counted at least ten times. The sequence runs out 3 residues before the end of the CDR3; the remainder is reconstructed from the germline J gene. The chain uses TRBV5-4 and TRBJ2-1; D unclear. The CDR3 is 12 amino acids. CDR1 SGHNT and CDR2 YYREEE come from the germline V gene (reference sequence). V was pared by 1 base and J by 9 bases, with 8 bases between. CDR3 sequence reads: CASSLKSGEQFF. The sequenced CDR3 bases are TGTGCCAGCAGCTTGAAATCCGGTGAG.

This clone was observed many times. The missing CDR3 end, 3 residues past where the read stops, is filled in from the germline J gene. This chain connects TRBV30 to TRBJ2-7, with D perhaps matching TRBD2 (5 bases). The V and J ends lost 7 bases and 0 bases respectively, with 16 bases between them. The CDR3 loop spans 14 amino acids. The germline gives CDR1 GTSNPN, CDR2 SVGIG (reference sequence). The DNA read from the CDR3 is TGTGCCTTATCGCTAGCTGAGAGCTCCTACGAG. It codes for CALSLAESSYE. The entire CDR3 protein is CALSLAESSYEQYF.

This clone was counted many times. The sequenced fragment ends 3 residues before the CDR3 boundary, so the rest is inferred from the germline J gene. The J gene is TRBJ2-7, the V gene TRBV7-9, with D tentatively TRBD1 (7 bases). V was clipped by 4 bases and J by 6 bases, with 16 bases between them. Germline assignment: CDR1 SEHNR and CDR2 FQNEAQ (reference sequence). The CDR3 length is 14 residues. Incomplete CDR3 DNA: TGTGCCAGCAGCTCGCCGGAGGGGGCGCGCGAG. Translating gives CASSSPEGARE. From start to end, the CDR3 is CASSSPEGAREQYF.

This clone showed up many times. Read sequence stops 3 residues before the CDR3 end, and the germline J gene provides the missing end. This chain links TRBV20-1 with TRBJ1-5, with TRBD1 as a possible D gene (6 bases). The CDR3 is made up of 17 amino acids. The germline gives CDR1 DFQATT, CDR2 SNEGSKA (reference sequence). The V end lost 5 bases, the J end lost 5 bases, and 25 bases lay between the germline ends. CDR3 bases read: TGCAGTGCTCGACGGACAGCAGCCCCGTCCGCGTATCAGCCC. Protein: CSARRTAAPSAYQP. The entire CDR3 protein reads CSARRTAAPSAYQPQHF.

This clone was counted many times. Coverage ceases 3 residues before the CDR3 finishes, and the germline J gene fills in the end. The chain carries TRBV20-1 and TRBJ1-1; D may be TRBD1 (6 bases). Germline-derived CDR1 and CDR2 are DFQATT and SNEGSKA (reference sequence). Deletions cut 3 bases from V and 3 bases from J, with 17 bases between. The CDR3 loop spans 15 amino acids. Partial CDR3 DNA: TGCAGTGCTAGCGGATTACAGGGCAAAGACACTGAA. Its translation: CSASGLQGKDTE. The full-length CDR3 reads as CSASGLQGKDTEAFF.

In this sample, this clone turned up many times. The sequence runs out 3 residues before the end of the CDR3; the remainder is reconstructed from the germline J gene. The chain carries TRBV2 and TRBJ1-6; 9 positions match TRBD1. Germline trimming cut 6 bases from V and 5 bases from J; bases unmatched to any gene: 2. CDR1 is SNHLY, CDR2 FYNNEI, per germline. The CDR3 sequence is 14 residues long. The CDR3 sequence: CASRDRGDNSPLHF. CDR3 DNA, as far as it was read: TGTGCCAGCAGAGACAGGGGGGATAATTCACCC.